This entry features one T cell receptor (beta chain) sequence. The sample is drawn from a study of blood T cell repertoires in COVID-19. Study-level background: T cells, B-cell-depleted T cells, or PBMCs supplied cDNA or gDNA.

Authors' methods: Reference gene primer amplification in the assay estimated nucleated cell counts. The data were produced by immunoSEQ multiplex PCR, yet TCRdb's version contains in-frame clones alone and is incomplete. From that table come the V and J calls and clone size; the DNA was used to work out D and trimming. There are more than 200,000 clones in the sample; approximately 91% occur only once, and around 2.9% lies in the top ten. The V and J ends lost 3 bases and 5 bases, in that order; junction bases with no gene match: 11. The CDR3 has 16 residues. In germline, CDR1 is MNHNS, CDR2 SASEGT. The genes are TRBV6-1 and TRBJ1-1; 8 bases match TRBD1. The receptor's source is a woman aged 60-70 years with acute or convalescent COVID-19. Material for sequencing was peripheral blood. CDR3 nucleotides: TGTGCCAGCAGTGATGGACAGGGCAACAGGGAGACTGAAGCTTTCTTT. It is translated as CASSDGQGNRETEAFF.